The next 11 T cell receptor beta chains were all read from a single sample in a study of technical replicates of blood from a few donors (dated by TCRdb to the late 2010s). Receptor amplification or capture employed the immunoSEQ multiplex PCR assay. As stored in TCRdb, this immuneACCESS dataset retains in-frame rearrangements with V and J assigned. A fraction of the clones does not appear; measured against another copy, unresolved V genes explain less than half of the discrepancy, and the remainder lacks a known reason. Counted in this sample were approximately 80,000 clones; around 89% of them appeared once. The ten largest clones represent less than 0.5% of the sample. The sequencing input was T cells isolated from PBMCs. The receptors come from a human donor in good health.

In this sample, this clone turned up once. The chain employs TRBV7-2 and TRBJ1-1; tentatively, D is TRBD1 (5 bases). CDR3 length: 14 residues. Germline-derived CDR1 and CDR2 are SGHTA and FQGNSA. Trimming stripped 3 bases from V and 1 base from J, with 9 bases between. The CDR3 region is CASSFDRWNTEAFF. Here the CDR3 DNA reads TGTGCCAGCAGCTTTGACAGATGGAACACTGAAGCTTTCTTT.

This sequence joins TRBV11-3 and TRBJ2-1; D may be TRBD2 (5 bases). The germline CDR1 and CDR2 sequences are SGHNT and YENEEA. The V end lost 8 bases, the J end lost 3 bases, and 17 bases lay between the germline ends. CDR3 size: 15 residues. CDR3 amino acids: CASQETTVHYNEQFF. The CDR3 nucleotides are TGTGCCAGCCAAGAGACTACCGTCCACTACAATGAGCAGTTCTTC.

This chain joins TRBV19 and TRBJ1-5, with D perhaps matching TRBD1 (5 bases). The CDR3 is 14 residues long. V lost 6 bases, J lost 3 bases, and 12 bases lay in between. From germline, CDR1 is LNHDA and CDR2 SQIVND (reference sequence). DNA of the CDR3: TGTGCCAGTAGGGTCGGGGGACTCAATCAGCCCCAGCATTTT. It codes for CASRVGGLNQPQHF.

For the CDR3, the DNA is TGTGCCAGCAGGCCCACAGGGGACAATCAGCCCCAGCATTTT. This sequence encodes CASRPTGDNQPQHF. J is TRBJ1-5 and V is TRBV27; 7 bases align to TRBD1. Germline CDR1 and CDR2: MNHEY and SMNVEV (reference sequence). The CDR3 runs 14 residues. Germline trimming cut 6 bases from V and 3 bases from J; bases unmatched to any gene: 5.

The rearrangement uses TRBV9 and TRBJ2-1; D uncertain. The germline V gene has CDR1 SGDLS and CDR2 YYNGEE. Trimming left V 0 bases short and J 6 bases short, with 7 bases between. The CDR3 has 13 amino acids. The CDR3: CASSVARTNEQFF. CDR3 DNA: TGTGCCAGCAGCGTAGCCAGAACCAATGAGCAGTTCTTC.

The genes are TRBV5-4 and TRBJ1-2; tentatively, D is TRBD1 (6 bases). The V end was cut by 2 bases, the J end by 6 bases, with 11 bases between. Germline assignment: CDR1 SGHNT and CDR2 YYREEE (reference sequence). The CDR3 extends over 13 amino acids. CDR3: CASSFPDRNGYTF. CDR3 DNA sequence: TGTGCCAGCAGCTTTCCCGACAGGAATGGCTACACCTTC.

The V gene is TRBV7-7, the J gene TRBJ2-1; weak D call: TRBD2 (6 bases). Germline lookup yields CDR1 SSHAT and CDR2 FNYEAQ (reference sequence). The CDR3 runs 13 residues. The V and J ends lost 5 bases and 8 bases respectively, with 13 bases between them. The CDR3 DNA reads TGTGCCAGCAGCCTGGACCGGAGGGATGAGCAGTTCTTC. It is translated as CASSLDRRDEQFF.

V gene TRBV7-9 combines with J gene TRBJ2-7; 7 bases fit TRBD2. Losses at the gene ends were 2 bases for V and 3 bases for J; bases not matched to a gene: 4. This CDR3 spans 14 amino acids. CDR1 and CDR2 from the germline V gene are SEHNR and FQNEAQ (reference sequence). The CDR3 loop is CASSLREVSYEQYF. In DNA, the CDR3 is TGTGCCAGCAGCTTACGGGAGGTTAGCTACGAGCAGTACTTC.

The chain couples TRBV6-4 to TRBJ2-4, with D maybe TRBD2 (5 bases). V was trimmed by 0 bases and J by 2 bases, leaving 8 bases between them. CDR1 MRHNA and CDR2 SNTAGT come from the germline V gene. The CDR3 has 15 amino acids. The CDR3 sequence: CASSDSGSTKNIQYF. The DNA of the CDR3 is TGTGCCAGCAGTGACTCGGGGAGCACCAAAAACATTCAGTACTTC.

This chain joins TRBV9 and TRBJ2-5; D unresolved. From germline, CDR1 is SGDLS and CDR2 YYNGEE. The CDR3 loop spans 15 amino acids. V dropped 0 bases and J dropped 4 bases, with 13 bases sitting between them. CDR3 DNA sequence: TGTGCCAGCAGCGTAGGGAGTCAGTATTTAGAGACCCAGTACTTC. Translating it yields CASSVGSQYLETQYF.

The rearrangement uses TRBV7-8 and TRBJ1-1, with 9 bases matching TRBD1. The CDR3 runs 15 residues. Per germline, CDR1 SGHVS and CDR2 FQNEAQ. V trimming: 3 bases; J trimming: 6 bases; junction bases outside the gene matches: 8. CDR3 in DNA: TGTGCCAGCAGCTTTACCGGGACAGGGACAGCTGAAGCTTTCTTT. Translation gives CASSFTGTGTAEAFF.